What follows are 17 T cell receptor beta chains derived from one specimen sequenced in a study of T cells in Graves' hyperthyroidism and ophthalmopathy (dated by TCRdb to about 2019). The method behind the library was multiplex PCR. Data came from an Illumina HiSeq 2000. The TCR beta CDR3 regions were amplified from the RNA transcripts. The first round of RT-PCR for the TCR CDR3 was performed with the HTBI primer set and the Qiagen OneStep RT-PCR kit. The raw public data were reprocessed by TCRdb itself: fastp quality trimming at Q25, MiXCR clonotype calling, in-frame beta chains only. Rows are combined by CDR3 protein, so each entry shows the most common genes and DNA. The sample profile shows 500,000 to 650,000 distinct CDR3 sequences; 15% to 20% of them were found once. The ten top clones hold over 45% of the sample. The material sequenced was blood. All receptors derive from a middle-aged man with Graves' ophthalmopathy.

There are many counts of this clonotype. This sequence may be a read error, since a much larger clone differs from it by one base. The rearrangement joins TRBV3-1 to TRBJ2-1; D is possibly TRBD2 (5 bases). Germline V gene data show CDR1 as LGHDT and CDR2 as YNNKEL (reference sequence). The CDR3 covers 11 residues. Trimming stripped 5 bases from V and 7 bases from J, with 6 bases between. The CDR3 region is CASSWTNEQFF. DNA of the CDR3: TGTGCCAGCAGCTGGACTAATGAGCAGTTCTTC.

As regards this clonotype: Compared with germline, one end of the junction differs, possibly owing to a read error. V and J are TRBV3-1 and TRBJ2-7; D gene ambiguous. The CDR3 is 15 residues long. Germline-derived CDR1 and CDR2 are LGHDT and YNNKEL (reference sequence). The CDR3 DNA reads as TGTGCCGGCAGCCCCGCCGGATCCCGCTCCTACGAGCAGTACTTC. Translating gives CAGSPAGSRSYEQYF.

J is TRBJ1-5 and V is TRBV28; 7 bases match TRBD1. This CDR3 has 15 residues. V dropped 3 bases and J dropped 2; count of bases not matched to a gene: 4. Germline CDR1 MDHEN, CDR2 SYDVKM. The CDR3, as DNA: TGTGCCAGCAGTTTCAGACAGGGAGGCAATCAGCCCCAGCATTTT. This translates into CASSFRQGGNQPQHF.

The V call is TRBV19, the J call TRBJ2-2; no clear D gene. Trimming shortened V by 1 base and J by 5 bases, and 5 bases separated the two germline ends. The CDR3 totals 13 residues. In germline, CDR1 is LNHDA, CDR2 SQIVND (reference sequence). CDR3 DNA: TGTGCCAGTAGTATAGTCTATACCGGGGAGCTGTTTTTT. It encodes CASSIVYTGELFF.

In this sample, this clonotype turned up once. The junction departs from germline at one end; a sequencing error may be responsible. The J gene is TRBJ1-6, the V gene TRBV18; D gene unclear. Germline V gene sequence: CDR1 KGHSH, CDR2 LQKENI. CDR3 length: 16 amino acids. In DNA, the CDR3 is TGTGCCAGCTCAGCGTCGGACGTACAGAATGATTCACCCCTTCACTTT. Translating gives CASSASDVQNDSPLHF.

The chain is built from TRBV29-1 and TRBJ2-7; TRBD1 matches 8 bases. Unmatched junction bases numbered 9, after V lost 5 bases and J lost 3 bases. This CDR3 has 14 residues. Germline values: CDR1 SQVTM, CDR2 ANQGSEA. As DNA, the CDR3 is TGCAGCGTTCGAGGGGGGACAGGACACTACGAGCAGTACTTC. Translated: CSVRGGTGHYEQYF.

In its sample, this clonotype was seen a few times. The genes are TRBV4-2 and TRBJ1-5; the D is unclear. Looked up from germline, CDR1 is LGHNA and CDR2 is YNFKEQ. V shed 5 bases and J shed 5 bases, with 10 bases lying between them. The CDR3 is made up of 13 amino acids. The CDR3 spells CASSVSEDQPQHF. As DNA, the CDR3 is TGTGCCAGCAGCGTGTCTGAGGATCAGCCCCAGCATTTT.

The chain joins TRBV28 to TRBJ2-3; D may correspond to TRBD1 or TRBD2 (5 bases each). The ends were cut back, 5 bases at V and 2 bases at J, with 20 bases in the middle. From germline, CDR1 is MDHEN and CDR2 SYDVKM. This CDR3 is built from 17 residues. CDR3 in amino acids: CASSPWDEIRDTDTQYF. For the CDR3, the DNA is TGTGCCAGCAGTCCTTGGGACGAAATTAGGGACACAGATACGCAGTATTTT.

This clonotype has more than one count but fewer than ten. The chain links TRBV5-1 to TRBJ1-6; D ambiguous. Per the germline V gene, CDR1 is SGHRS and CDR2 is YFSETQ. This CDR3 region has 14 residues. V gave up 1 base and J gave up 10 bases, with 12 bases separating them. DNA for the CDR3: TGCGCCAGCAGCTTGACAGACGTGGGGTCACCCCTCCACTTT. Amino acids: CASSLTDVGSPLHF.

V gene TRBV4-1 combines with J gene TRBJ2-1; D may be TRBD2 (7 bases). V lost 1 base and J lost 7, with 14 bases in between. CDR3 size: 15 residues. The germline V gene has CDR1 MGHRA and CDR2 YSYEKL. The CDR3 sequence is CASSQGRGRLNEQFF. CDR3 nucleotide sequence: TGCGCCAGCAGCCAAGGGCGGGGGCGCCTAAATGAGCAGTTCTTC.

There are a few counts of this clonotype. The chain uses TRBV2 and TRBJ1-6, with D possibly being TRBD1 (5 bases). V lost 3 bases to trimming and J lost 9 bases, with 12 bases between them. This CDR3 region has 14 residues. Germline CDR1 and CDR2: SNHLY and FYNNEI. DNA of the CDR3: TGTGCCAGCAGTGAGATAGGGGCTCGTTCACCCCTCCACTTT. This translates into CASSEIGARSPLHF.

This clonotype has a count of ten or more. This chain joins TRBV27 and TRBJ2-1, with no clear D. The germline CDR1 and CDR2 sequences are MNHEY and SMNVEV (reference sequence). The CDR3 contains 16 residues. Trimming cost V 6 bases and J 6 bases, with 21 bases left between them. The DNA for the CDR3 is TGTGCCAGCAGGGACCTTAGGGCCTTCGGGCCCAATGAGCAGTTCTTC. It is translated as CASRDLRAFGPNEQFF.

This chain uses TRBV27 with TRBJ2-3, with 7 bases fitting TRBD1. The V segment lost 6 bases and the J segment 1 base; nucleotides outside the gene matches: 7. This CDR3 has 15 residues. Germline CDR1 MNHEY, CDR2 SMNVEV (reference sequence). CDR3 residues: CASSRQGLGTDTQYF. The DNA of the CDR3 is TGTGCCAGCAGCCGACAGGGTTTGGGCACAGATACGCAGTATTTT.

The chain couples TRBV25-1 to TRBJ1-2; 12 bases line up with TRBD1. Trimming at V came to 8 bases and at J to 6 bases, leaving 10 bases not matched to a gene. CDR3 length: 15 amino acids. Germline V gene data show CDR1 as MGHDK and CDR2 as SYGVNS. The CDR3 loop reads CASGGPGQGAHGYTF. CDR3 in DNA: TGTGCCAGCGGGGGTCCGGGACAGGGGGCGCATGGCTACACCTTC.

This clonotype came up many times. J is TRBJ2-3 and V is TRBV5-5; 12 bases map to TRBD1. V shed 4 bases and J 3 bases; nucleotides not matched to a gene: 6. This CDR3 spans 16 amino acids. Germline CDR1 and CDR2: SGHKS and YYEKEE (reference sequence). This CDR3 reads CASSIGTGGRTDTQYF. CDR3 sequence (DNA): TGTGCCAGCAGCATCGGGACAGGGGGCAGGACAGATACGCAGTATTTT.

The V gene is TRBV27, the J gene TRBJ2-1; the match to TRBD1 covers 7 bases. J was trimmed by 9 bases and V by 4 bases; bases with no gene match: 12. Germline values: CDR1 MNHEY, CDR2 SMNVEV (reference sequence). This CDR3 is built from 15 residues. CDR3 region: CASSSLGQFYGEQFF. DNA of the CDR3: TGTGCCAGCAGTTCCCTGGGACAGTTTTACGGTGAGCAGTTCTTC.

The rearrangement links TRBV15 to TRBJ1-5; 9 nucleotides align to TRBD1. The CDR3 runs 15 residues. The germline V gene encodes CDR1 LNHNV and CDR2 YYDKDF (reference sequence). Losses at the gene ends were 5 bases for V and 8 bases for J; bases not matched to a gene: 10. CDR3 in DNA: TGTGCCACCAGCGTGGACAGGGGACCGATGAAGCCCCAGCATTTT. It codes for CATSVDRGPMKPQHF.